The 27 T cell receptor beta chains below all came from one sample that was sequenced in a study of cytomegalovirus exposure and HLA in healthy donors listed by TCRdb under 2017. Libraries were made using the immunoSEQ multiplex PCR assay. TCRdb holds this immuneACCESS table with in-frame rearrangements only. Some clones are missing; in checked studies, unresolved V genes explain under half, and the rest has no known cause. The sample yields more than 150,000 clones; about 88% were counted once. Of the sample, roughly 3% is held by the ten largest clones. The specimen sequenced was PBMCs. The receptors come from a young man in good health and CMV-seronegative.

Of note for this clone: The same CDR3 can be traced to other DNA sequences in this sample. The chain recombines TRBV9 with TRBJ2-7; unclear D gene. CDR3 length: 11 amino acids. From germline, CDR1 is SGDLS and CDR2 YYNGEE. V shed 3 bases and J shed 3 bases, with 4 bases lying between them. This CDR3 is CASSAGYEQYF. In DNA form, the CDR3 reads TGTGCCAGCAGCGCGGGCTACGAGCAGTACTTC.

This clone was counted only a few times. V is TRBV7-8 and J is TRBJ1-1, with D unclear. This CDR3 is built from 13 residues. CDR1 is SGHVS and CDR2 is FQNEAQ in the germline V gene. The germline V and J ends were trimmed by 1 base and 3 bases, with 6 bases remaining between them. The CDR3 DNA reads TGTGCCAGCAGCTTAGAGCTGTACACTGAAGCTTTCTTT. As protein: CASSLELYTEAFF.

The gene calls are TRBV4-2 and TRBJ1-2; D gene uncertain. The germline gives CDR1 LGHNA, CDR2 YNFKEQ. V lost 0 bases and J 3 bases, leaving 8 bases between the germline ends. The length of the CDR3 is 14 residues. The DNA for the CDR3 is TGTGCCAGCAGCCAAGACAGACTGGACTATGGCTACACCTTC. Amino acids: CASSQDRLDYGYTF.

The chain carries TRBV2 and TRBJ1-3, with no clear D. V lost 7 bases and J 5 bases, leaving 6 bases between the germline ends. This CDR3 is built from 11 residues. CDR1 SNHLY and CDR2 FYNNEI come from the germline V gene. The CDR3 loop is CASTSRNTIYF. CDR3 DNA sequence: TGTGCCAGCACCTCCCGAAACACCATATATTTT.

The chain recombines TRBV27 with TRBJ1-3, with 7 nucleotides matching TRBD1. The germline V gene encodes CDR1 MNHEY and CDR2 SMNVEV (reference sequence). The CDR3 has 16 residues. After removal of 5 bases from V and 0 bases from J, the junction contained 7 bases not matched to a gene. CDR3 DNA sequence: TGTGCCAGCAGTGCTCGACAGGGAATCTCTGGAAACACCATATATTTT. Its protein is CASSARQGISGNTIYF.

In this sample, this clone turned up once. The CDR3 DNA reads as TGTGCCAGCAGCCGCCTCCGGGACAGCCTCTACAATGAGCAGTTCTTC. Translated: CASSRLRDSLYNEQFF. The V call is TRBV14, the J call TRBJ2-1; 7 nucleotides line up with TRBD1. The CDR3 consists of 16 residues. Germline V gene data show CDR1 as SGHDN and CDR2 as FVKESK. Trimming at V came to 4 bases and at J to 3 bases, leaving 9 bases not matched to a gene.

V usage is TRBV5-6 and J usage is TRBJ1-3; TRBD1 matches 10 bases. The V gene end was trimmed by 4 bases and the J gene end by 3 bases; junction bases not matched to a gene: 7. The CDR3 sequence is 16 residues long. Germline V gives CDR1 SGHDT, CDR2 YYEEEE. The CDR3 here is CASSLRQGAGGNTIYF. Here the CDR3 DNA reads TGTGCCAGCAGCCTAAGACAGGGGGCAGGTGGAAACACCATATATTTT. The variable domain in full, with the rest retrieved from reference TRBV5-6 and TRBJ1-3, is DAGVTQSPTHLIKTRGQQVTLRCSPKSGHDTVSWYQQALGQGPQFIFQYYEEEERQRGNFPDRFSGHQFPNYSSELNVNALLLGDSALYLCASSLRQGAGGNTIYFGEGSWLTVV.

The rearrangement uses TRBV6-6 and TRBJ2-7, with D unresolved. This CDR3 has 12 amino acids. Deletions cut 8 bases from V and 1 base from J, with 9 bases between. Per germline, CDR1 MNHNY and CDR2 SVGAGI (reference sequence). The CDR3 DNA reads TGTGCCAGCGGGCAGACATCCTACGAGCAGTACTTC. Amino acid sequence: CASGQTSYEQYF.

This clone was recorded at least ten times. The chain employs TRBV6-1 and TRBJ2-1; TRBD2 agrees at 9 bases. The ends lost 0 bases at V and 6 bases at J; junction bases unmatched: 0. CDR3 size: 14 residues. Germline-derived CDR1 and CDR2 are MNHNS and SASEGT. Here the CDR3 DNA reads TGTGCCAGCAGTGAAGCTAGCGGGGGCAATGAGCAGTTCTTC. This translates into CASSEASGGNEQFF.

DNA for the CDR3: TGCGCCAGCAGCGAAGGAGGTCCCCCGGGGGGCTACACCTTC. Its translation: CASSEGGPPGGYTF. This chain joins TRBV10-2 and TRBJ1-2, with no clear D. The CDR3 length is 14 residues. The V end was cut by 6 bases, the J end by 8 bases, with 19 bases between. Germline V gene sequence: CDR1 WSHSY, CDR2 SAAADI.

The V and J genes are TRBV28 and TRBJ1-2; TRBD1 might be the D (5 bases). Per the germline V gene, CDR1 is MDHEN and CDR2 is SYDVKM. The CDR3 length is 14 residues. Deletions cut 5 bases from V and 4 bases from J, with 14 bases between. In DNA form, the CDR3 reads TGTGCCAGCAGTCCGCAGGGATTACCCTATGGCTACACCTTC. Translation gives CASSPQGLPYGYTF.

The chain links TRBV4-2 to TRBJ2-3; 7 bases fit TRBD1. J lost 2 bases, V lost 0 bases, and 5 bases had no gene match. CDR1 and CDR2 from the germline V gene are LGHNA and YNFKEQ. The CDR3 runs 16 residues. The CDR3 protein is CASSQEWQGVTDTQYF. The DNA of the CDR3 is TGTGCCAGCAGCCAAGAATGGCAGGGGGTCACAGATACGCAGTATTTT.

This chain joins TRBV28 and TRBJ1-5; TRBD1 might be the D (6 bases). CDR1 and CDR2 (germline): MDHEN, SYDVKM. Trimming removed 5 bases at V and 7 bases at J, with 15 bases between. CDR3 length: 14 residues. DNA for the CDR3: TGTGCCAGCAGTCCGGACAGTTCGACGCAGCCCCAGCATTTT. Amino acids: CASSPDSSTQPQHF.

This clone was recorded once. The chain uses TRBV19 and TRBJ2-7; 13 bases are shared with TRBD2. The CDR3 extends over 16 amino acids. From germline, CDR1 is LNHDA and CDR2 SQIVND (reference sequence). The ends lost 8 bases at V and 6 bases at J; junction bases unmatched: 13. CDR3 sequence: CASSGTSGVSRREQYF. DNA for the CDR3: TGTGCCAGTTCCGGGACTAGCGGGGTCTCCCGCCGCGAGCAGTACTTC.

This clone has more than one count but fewer than ten. This CDR3 is CASSAPQGFAEAFF. CDR3 DNA: TGTGCCAGCAGCGCCCCACAGGGGTTCGCTGAAGCTTTCTTT. The J gene is TRBJ1-1, the V gene TRBV9, with 7 bases that match TRBD1. Germline CDR1 is SGDLS and CDR2 is YYNGEE. The CDR3 runs to 14 residues. Unmatched junction bases numbered 8, after V lost 3 bases and J lost 6 bases.

The sample holds a few counts of this clone. The chain is built from TRBV6-1 and TRBJ2-7; unclear D gene. Trimming removed 3 bases from V and 5 bases from J, with 20 bases in between. The CDR3 sequence is 16 residues long. Germline values: CDR1 MNHNS, CDR2 SASEGT. CDR3 DNA sequence: TGTGCCAGCAGTGACTTGTGGCAGAATTGGCCAAACGAGCAGTACTTC. Translated, it gives CASSDLWQNWPNEQYF.

The chain has TRBV11-3 and TRBJ2-7; TRBD2 matches 8 bases. This CDR3 region has 16 residues. Trimming at V came to 5 bases and at J to 2 bases, leaving 11 bases not matched to a gene. Germline loops: CDR1 SGHNT, CDR2 YENEEA. CDR3 residues: CASSIKTSASTYEQYF. CDR3 DNA: TGTGCCAGCAGCATCAAGACTAGCGCATCCACCTACGAGCAGTACTTC.

This chain links TRBV27 with TRBJ1-2; 9 nucleotides line up with TRBD1. Per germline, CDR1 MNHEY and CDR2 SMNVEV (reference sequence). Trimming took 4 bases from V and 6 from J; bases not matched to a gene: 6. The CDR3 contains 14 residues. Here the CDR3 reads CASSSVQGANGYTF. In nucleotides, the CDR3 is TGTGCCAGCAGTTCAGTACAGGGGGCGAATGGCTACACCTTC.

This clone was picked up a small number of times. V gene TRBV10-1 combines with J gene TRBJ2-7, with D tentatively TRBD1 (6 bases). This CDR3 contains 13 residues. The germline V gene encodes CDR1 WNHNN and CDR2 SYGVQD (reference sequence). V was pared by 3 bases and J by 4 bases, with 10 bases between. In nucleotides, the CDR3 is TGCGCCAGCAGTGACAGGGGTCGGTACGAGCAGTACGTC. It codes for CASSDRGRYEQYV.

The chain couples TRBV27 to TRBJ2-1, with a weak D call TRBD2 (5 bases). In germline, CDR1 is MNHEY, CDR2 SMNVEV (reference sequence). The CDR3 contains 17 residues. The V end was cut by 1 base, the J end by 0 bases, with 13 bases between. CDR3 coding DNA: TGTGCCAGCAGTTTATGGGTAGGGAGCAGCTCCTACAATGAGCAGTTCTTC. Its translation: CASSLWVGSSSYNEQFF.

The chain employs TRBV4-1 and TRBJ1-2, with 7 bases aligning to TRBD1. The CDR3 has 15 residues. Germline CDR1 MGHRA, CDR2 YSYEKL. The J segment lost 4 bases and the V segment lost 0 bases, leaving 5 bases of the junction unmatched. In nucleotides, the CDR3 is TGCGCCAGCAGCCAAGAAGCGACAGGGCCCTATGGCTACACCTTC. This encodes CASSQEATGPYGYTF.

V usage is TRBV29-1 and J usage is TRBJ2-7; a possible D gene is TRBD1 (6 bases). Deletions cut 4 bases from V and 6 bases from J, with 16 bases between. CDR1 and CDR2 (germline): SQVTM, ANQGSEA. This CDR3 has 13 residues. CDR3 region: CSVVWVRGGEQYF. The CDR3 nucleotides are TGCAGCGTTGTTTGGGTCAGGGGTGGCGAGCAGTACTTC.

The chain employs TRBV4-1 and TRBJ2-7, with 11 bases aligning to TRBD2. From germline, CDR1 is MGHRA and CDR2 YSYEKL. This CDR3 is built from 17 residues. The trim removed 4 bases at V and 3 bases at J, leaving 11 bases unmatched. The CDR3 protein is CASSRKTGLAEDYEQYF. CDR3 sequence (DNA): TGCGCCAGCAGCCGAAAAACGGGACTAGCGGAGGACTACGAGCAGTACTTC.

J is TRBJ2-1 and V is TRBV29-1, with 9 bases lining up with TRBD2. This CDR3 has 15 amino acids. Germline CDR1 SQVTM, CDR2 ANQGSEA. Unmatched junction bases numbered 7, after V lost 5 bases and J lost 2 bases. In nucleotides, the CDR3 is TGCAGCGTTCCTTATCTAGCGGGGCCCTACAATGAGCAGTTCTTC. This translates into CSVPYLAGPYNEQFF.

The rearrangement uses TRBV5-1 and TRBJ1-2; D is unclear. The ends were cut back, 6 bases at V and 0 bases at J, with 12 bases in the middle. CDR3 length equals 14 residues. Germline V gene sequence: CDR1 SGHRS, CDR2 YFSETQ. CDR3 loop: CASKTGVTNYGYTF. DNA for the CDR3: TGCGCCAGCAAGACTGGAGTAACTAACTATGGCTACACCTTC.

The chain joins TRBV6-1 to TRBJ1-2; D gene ambiguous. This CDR3 has 11 amino acids. Between the trimmed V and J ends, which lost 1 base and 7 bases, there was a span of 4 bases. Germline V gene data show CDR1 as MNHNS and CDR2 as SASEGT. CDR3 loop: CASSEGRGYTF. As DNA, the CDR3 is TGTGCCAGCAGTGAAGGTCGTGGCTACACCTTC.

This chain connects TRBV19 to TRBJ2-7; 7 nucleotides align to TRBD1. The germline CDR1 and CDR2 sequences are LNHDA and SQIVND (reference sequence). This CDR3 is built from 14 residues. After removal of 5 bases from V and 0 bases from J, the junction contained 4 bases not matched to a gene. The CDR3 sequence is CASSHRDSSYEQYF. The CDR3 region has the DNA TGTGCCAGTAGTCACCGGGACAGCTCCTACGAGCAGTACTTC.